This TCR beta chain is drawn from a study of cytomegalovirus exposure and HLA in healthy donors. About the research overall: A later analysis reported the same platform for the roughly 120 validation repertoires and the 666 first-cohort repertoires.

Among the 100 to 150 subjects of the validation cohort, separate from the approximately 670-subject first cohort, were the donors. Repertoires were generated with immunoSEQ multiplex PCR, while TCRdb's copy carries only in-frame clones and drops some. The table shows some 240,000 clones, with around 86% occurring only once. Germline V gene sequence: CDR1 MNHEY, CDR2 SMNVEV (reference sequence). This CDR3 spans 13 amino acids. The germline V and J ends were trimmed by 4 bases and 1 base, with 7 bases remaining between them. Study observations and caveats: First-cohort TCR clusters tended to co-occur in the 90 to 150 validation repertoires, a later analysis found.

A note on this clone: The target antigen is unknown.

The V call is TRBV27, the J call TRBJ1-1; D gene ambiguous. This sequence originates from a woman in her late teens or twenties in good health and CMV-seropositive. Source material: PBMCs. The CDR3 loop is CASSYLGNTEAFF. The DNA for the CDR3 is TGTGCCAGCAGTTATCTAGGGAACACTGAAGCTTTCTTT.